Below, 3 T cell receptor beta chains from the same sample are listed, as sequenced in a study of blood T cell repertoires in COVID-19. Produced via immunoSEQ multiplex PCR; TCRdb's table is partial and in-frame only. Among 250,000 to 300,000 clones listed, roughly 88% were seen once. The specimen was PBMCs or T cells enriched from blood (not recorded which). The receptors derive from a woman aged 25 to 45 who had recovered from COVID-19.

The rearrangement uses TRBV5-5 and TRBJ2-2, with 9 bases matching TRBD1. The CDR3 has 17 amino acids. From germline, CDR1 is SGHKS and CDR2 YYEKEE (reference sequence). V shed 2 bases and J 5 bases; nucleotides not matched to a gene: 10. CDR3 sequence reads: CASSLDPGQGETGELFF. As DNA, the CDR3 is TGTGCCAGCAGCTTAGATCCGGGACAGGGCGAAACCGGGGAGCTGTTTTTT. The full variable domain, rest sourced from reference TRBV5-5 and TRBJ2-2, is DAGVTQSPTHLIKTRGQQVTLRCSPISGHKSVSWYQQVLGQGPQFIFQYYEKEERGRGNFPDRFSARQFPNYSSELNVNALLLGDSALYLCASSLDPGQGETGELFFGEGSRLTVL.

The V and J genes are TRBV2 and TRBJ2-5; D gene uncertain. Per germline, CDR1 SNHLY and CDR2 FYNNEI. Between the trimmed V and J ends, which lost 6 bases and 2 bases, there was a span of 7 bases. This CDR3 spans 12 amino acids. CDR3 sequence: CASSYIQETQYF. The DNA for the CDR3 is TGTGCCAGCAGCTATATACAAGAGACCCAGTACTTC.

About this clone: Other DNA sequences in the same sample also yield this CDR3. The chain is built from TRBV9 and TRBJ2-7; D is undetermined. The length of the CDR3 is 14 residues. The ends were cut back, 0 bases at V and 0 bases at J, with 7 bases in the middle. Germline V CDR1 and CDR2: SGDLS, YYNGEE. The CDR3 DNA is TGTGCCAGCAGCGTAGTGGCTAGCTCCTACGAGCAGTACTTC. Protein sequence: CASSVVASSYEQYF.